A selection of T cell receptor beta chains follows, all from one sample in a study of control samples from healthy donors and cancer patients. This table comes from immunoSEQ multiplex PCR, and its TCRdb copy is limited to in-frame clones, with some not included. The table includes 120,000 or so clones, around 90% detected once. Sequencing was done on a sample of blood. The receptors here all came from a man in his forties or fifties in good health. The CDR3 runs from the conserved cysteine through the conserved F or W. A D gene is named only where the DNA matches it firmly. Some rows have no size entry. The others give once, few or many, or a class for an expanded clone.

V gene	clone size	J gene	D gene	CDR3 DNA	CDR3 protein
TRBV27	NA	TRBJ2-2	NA	TGTGCCACACGACTGGGTTCCGGGGAGCTGTTTTTT	CATRLGSGELFF
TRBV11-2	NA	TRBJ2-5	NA	TGTGCCAGCAGGCTTCAGGAGACCCAGTACTTC	CASRLQETQYF
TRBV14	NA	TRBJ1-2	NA	TGTGCCAGCAGCCAAGTTGCGGGGCTAGACTATGGCTACACCTTC	CASSQVAGLDYGYTF
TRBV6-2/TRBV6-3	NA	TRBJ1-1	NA	TGTGCCAGCAGTTACGAGGGGCGCGGGAACACTGAAGCTTTCTTT	CASSYEGRGNTEAFF
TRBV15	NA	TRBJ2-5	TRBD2	TGTGCCACCAGCAGAGATTTGACGGGGGGGAAAGAGACCCAGTACTTC	CATSRDLTGGKETQYF
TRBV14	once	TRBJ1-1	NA	TGTGCCAGCAGCCAACAGGCGGGCTTGACTGAAGCTTTCTTT	CASSQQAGLTEAFF
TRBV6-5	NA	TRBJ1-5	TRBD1	TGTGCCAGCAGATCGGACAGGGCGGGTCAGCCCCAGCATTTT	CASRSDRAGQPQHF
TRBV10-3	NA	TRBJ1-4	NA	TGTGCCATCAGTGAGTCATACGGGACTAATGAAAAACTGTTTTTT	CAISESYGTNEKLFF
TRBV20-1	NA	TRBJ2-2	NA	TGCAGTGCTAGTTCCCAGCAGAACACCGGGGAGCTGTTTTTT	CSASSQQNTGELFF
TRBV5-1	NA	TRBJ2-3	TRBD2	TGCGCCAGCAGCTTGAGCGGGGGATTCACAGATACGCAGTATTTT	CASSLSGGFTDTQYF
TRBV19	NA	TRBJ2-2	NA	TGTGCCAGTAGTCGAGGACAGTACACCGGGGAGCTGTTTTTT	CASSRGQYTGELFF
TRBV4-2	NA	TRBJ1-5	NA	TGTGCCAGCAGCCGCCTGGGGGAGGAGCAGCCCCAGCATTTT	CASSRLGEEQPQHF
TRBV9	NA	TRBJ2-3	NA	TGTGCCAGCAGCGTAGATGGTCAGGGCGGTACGCAGTATTTT	CASSVDGQGGTQYF
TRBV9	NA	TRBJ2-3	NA	TGTGCCAGCAGCGGTCTTCGCACAGATACGCAGTATTTT	CASSGLRTDTQYF
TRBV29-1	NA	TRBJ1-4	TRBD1	TGCAGCGTTGACTCGGGACAGGGTGAAAAACTGTTTTTT	CSVDSGQGEKLFF
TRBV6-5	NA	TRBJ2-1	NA	TGTGCCAGCAGTAAAACGGACGGTTACAATGAGCAGTTCTTC	CASSKTDGYNEQFF
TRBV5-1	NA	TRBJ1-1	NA	TGCGCCAGCAGCGTCCAGGGCACTGAAGCTTTCTTT	CASSVQGTEAFF
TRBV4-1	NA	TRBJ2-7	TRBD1	TGCGCCAGCAGCCACATGACTCGGACAGGGGGCTCCTACGAGCAGTACTTC	CASSHMTRTGGSYEQYF
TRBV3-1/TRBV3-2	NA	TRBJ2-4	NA	TGTGCCAGCAGCCCCGGACAGTGGGGGAACATTCAGTACTTC	CASSPGQWGNIQYF
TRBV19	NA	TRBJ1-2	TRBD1	TGTGCCAGTAGTATGGGGACAGACTATGGCTACACCTTC	CASSMGTDYGYTF
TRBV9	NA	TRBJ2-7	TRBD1	TGTGCCAGCAGCGCCCTAATCGGGACAGGGCCCTACGAGCAGTACTTC	CASSALIGTGPYEQYF
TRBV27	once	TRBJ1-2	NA	TGTGCCAGCAGTTTAAAAGGCGGTAACTATGGCTACACCTTC	CASSLKGGNYGYTF
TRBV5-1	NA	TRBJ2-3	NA	TGCGCCAGCAGCGTAGACTCCTACACAGATACGCAGTATTTT	CASSVDSYTDTQYF
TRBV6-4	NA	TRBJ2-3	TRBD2	TGTGCCAGCAGTGACTCCGGCGGGGGGGCCGGCACAGATACGCAGTATTTT	CASSDSGGGAGTDTQYF
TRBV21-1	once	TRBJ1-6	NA	TGTGCCAGCAGCAAAACCGGGACAGCATACAATTCACCCCTCCACTTT	CASSKTGTAYNSPLHF
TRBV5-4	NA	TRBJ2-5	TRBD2	TGTGCCAGCAGCTCGGGACTAGCGGGGCAAGAGACCCAGTACTTC	CASSSGLAGQETQYF
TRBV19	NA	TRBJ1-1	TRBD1	TGTGCCAGTAGTATGACAGGGATTAACACTGAAGCTTTCTTT	CASSMTGINTEAFF
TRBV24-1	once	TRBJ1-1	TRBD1	TGTGCCACCAGTGATTGGGGACAGTCCACTGAAGCTTTCTTT	CATSDWGQSTEAFF
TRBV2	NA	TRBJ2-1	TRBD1	TGTGCCAGCAGTTTCGGACAGGGTTACAATGAGCAGTTCTTC	CASSFGQGYNEQFF
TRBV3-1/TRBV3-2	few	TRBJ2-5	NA	TGTGCCAGCAGCCAAGGGGCCAGGGGCCAAGAGACCCAGTACTTC	CASSQGARGQETQYF
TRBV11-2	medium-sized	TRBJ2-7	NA	TGTGCCAGCAGCTGGGGGAGCTCCTACGAGCAGTACTTC	CASSWGSSYEQYF
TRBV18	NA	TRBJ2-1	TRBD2	TGTGCCAGCTCACCCTTAGCGGGGGGGGACAATGAGCAGTTCTTC	CASSPLAGGDNEQFF
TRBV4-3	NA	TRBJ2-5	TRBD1	TGCGCCAGCAGCCAAGATCTGGCGACAGGGGAACGGGAGGAGACCCAGTACTTC	CASSQDLATGEREETQYF
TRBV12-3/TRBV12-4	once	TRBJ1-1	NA	TGTGCCAGCACCCCTAGGTCGGGGGGAGATGCTTTCTTT	CASTPRSGGDAFF
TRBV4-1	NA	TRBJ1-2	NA	TGCGCCAGCAGCCAGACAGTTAACTATGGCTACACCTTC	CASSQTVNYGYTF
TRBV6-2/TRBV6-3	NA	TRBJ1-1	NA	TGTGCCAGCAGTACTCCGGGGCCGGGGGGCTGGAACACTGAAGCTTTCTTT	CASSTPGPGGWNTEAFF